These 4 T cell receptor beta chains were all obtained from the same sample, sequenced in a study of cytomegalovirus exposure and HLA in healthy donors. It was with 60 Vbeta and 13 Jbeta primers that the PCR ran. Sequenced by immunoSEQ multiplex PCR; TCRdb stores in-frame clones only, minus some. The sample lists 150,000 to 200,000 clones, approximately 84% seen once, with 0.25% to 0.3% in the top ten. What was sequenced was PBMCs. These receptors originate from a boy under 18 in good health and CMV-seronegative.

About this clone: This sample includes further DNA sequences coding for the same CDR3. This chain uses TRBV6-6 with TRBJ2-3; a weak D match, TRBD2 (6 bases). This CDR3 has 14 amino acids. CDR1 and CDR2 (germline): MNHNY, SVGAGI (reference sequence). V shed 5 bases and J shed 6 bases, with 15 bases lying between them. The CDR3 DNA reads as TGTGCCAGCAGTCTACGCGGGGCTCTGGATACGCAGTATTTT. It encodes CASSLRGALDTQYF.

V is TRBV5-5 and J is TRBJ1-6; D unresolved. The V gene's germline CDR1 is SGHKS and CDR2 YYEKEE (reference sequence). Trimming left V 7 bases short and J 0 bases short, with 11 bases between. The CDR3 loop spans 15 amino acids. The CDR3 sequence: CASSPAHSYNSPLHF. The DNA for the CDR3 is TGTGCCAGCTCGCCCGCACACTCCTATAATTCACCCCTCCACTTT.

V gene TRBV30 combines with J gene TRBJ2-2; no reliable D call. The length of the CDR3 is 16 residues. The V gene lost 2 bases and the J gene lost 7 bases, with 20 bases spanning the gap. Per the germline V gene, CDR1 is GTSNPN and CDR2 is SVGIG (reference sequence). CDR3 in amino acids: CAWSMGQIPVGGELFF. The DNA of the CDR3 is TGTGCCTGGAGTATGGGCCAGATCCCGGTCGGCGGGGAGCTGTTTTTT.

The chain employs TRBV6-5 and TRBJ2-1; TRBD1 agrees at 9 bases. This CDR3 comprises 14 residues. V was pared by 6 bases and J by 5 bases, with 5 bases of the junction left unmatched. CDR1 is MNHEY and CDR2 is SVGAGI in the germline V gene. The CDR3 region is CASSRTGVHNEQFF. CDR3 coding DNA: TGTGCCAGCAGCAGGACAGGGGTCCACAATGAGCAGTTCTTC.